This entry describes one T cell receptor beta chain. The source of the sample is a study of blood T cell repertoires in COVID-19. Study in general: The cDNA or gDNA used as material had been derived from T cells, B-cell-depleted T cells, or PBMCs.

Per the authors' pipeline: Reference gene primer amplification in the assay estimated nucleated cell counts. Using immunoSEQ multiplex PCR, the repertoire was profiled, and TCRdb retains in-frame clones only, with some absent. V and J calls and clone size are those listed in that table; D and trimming were worked out from the DNA. Of about 44,000 clones in the sample, 82% were seen once. The V gene lost 8 bases and the J gene lost 2 bases, with 18 bases spanning the gap. Germline CDR1 and CDR2: LNHDA and SQIVND (reference sequence). The CDR3 length is 15 residues. This receptor was identified in a woman between 70 and 85 years old with acute or convalescent COVID-19. V is TRBV19 and J is TRBJ1-2; D possibly corresponds to TRBD1 (6 bases). The sequenced sample was peripheral blood. CDR3 protein: CASSQGEYPNYGYTF. The CDR3 region has the DNA TGTGCCAGTTCACAGGGTGAATACCCCAACTATGGCTACACCTTC.